Shown below are 4 T cell receptor beta chains from a single sample sequenced in a study of blood T cell repertoires in COVID-19. Libraries were prepared by immunoSEQ multiplex PCR; TCRdb keeps only in-frame clonotypes and omits some of them. The repertoire holds 180,000 or so clones, with 80% to 90% as singletons. The sample was peripheral blood. Receptor source: a man between 35 and 55 years old with active or convalescent COVID-19.

The sample holds one count of this clone. V and J are TRBV3-1 (or the pseudogene TRBV3-2) and TRBJ2-1, with D possibly being TRBD1 (5 bases). Germline values: CDR1 LGHDT, CDR2 YNNKEL (reference sequence). There are 17 residues in the CDR3. The V gene lost 0 bases and the J gene lost 4 bases, with 16 bases spanning the gap. The CDR3: CASSQEYLQVTYNEQFF. CDR3 nucleotide sequence: TGTGCCAGCAGCCAAGAGTATTTACAGGTAACTTACAATGAGCAGTTCTTC.

The chain recombines TRBV27 with TRBJ1-1; D unclear. Per germline, CDR1 MNHEY and CDR2 SMNVEV (reference sequence). The CDR3 loop spans 12 amino acids. V gave up 5 bases and J gave up 1 base, with 5 bases separating them. The CDR3 region has the DNA TGTGCCAGCAGTGTCGGGAACACTGAAGCTTTCTTT. Translating gives CASSVGNTEAFF.

The gene calls are TRBV5-8 and TRBJ2-5; D might be TRBD1 (6 bases). The CDR3 has 15 amino acids. Germline V gene sequence: CDR1 SGHTS, CDR2 YDEGEE. V gave up 4 bases and J gave up 1 base, with 14 bases separating them. The CDR3 DNA is TGTGCCAGCAGCCTCGAGGACAGTACCCAAGAGACCCAGTACTTC. Translating it yields CASSLEDSTQETQYF.

The chain is built from TRBV6-6 and TRBJ1-2; D might be TRBD1 (5 bases). Deletions cut 2 bases from V and 2 bases from J, with 9 bases between. The CDR3 contains 14 residues. CDR1 is MNHNY and CDR2 is SVGAGI in the germline V gene (reference sequence). The CDR3 coding sequence is TGTGCCAGCAGTTACAGGGGCGAGAACTATGGCTACACCTTC. Residues: CASSYRGENYGYTF.